This TCR beta chain is from a study of blood T cell repertoires in COVID-19. From germline, CDR1 is LGHDT and CDR2 YNNKEL (reference sequence). The V gene lost 6 bases and the J gene lost 1 base, with 15 bases spanning the gap. The CDR3 extends over 15 amino acids. Original handling: Amplification with reference gene primers provided the estimates of nucleated cell counts. The table came from immunoSEQ multiplex PCR; TCRdb's copy has only in-frame clones and leaves some out. The DNA gave D and trimming, while V, J and clone size come from that table. The sample carries 70,000 to 85,000 clones, about 80% recorded once.

The rearrangement joins TRBV3-1 (or the pseudogene TRBV3-2) to TRBJ1-1; D gene ambiguous. This receptor was taken from a man older than 75 with acute or convalescent COVID-19. Sequenced sample: peripheral blood. The CDR3 loop reads CASRPRGRGNTEAFF. The CDR3 nucleotides are TGTGCCAGCAGACCGCGAGGGCGAGGGAACACTGAAGCTTTCTTT.